This T cell receptor beta chain is drawn from a study of response to subunit inactivated influenza vaccine. Study findings and constraints: T cells newly recruited by each seasonal influenza vaccination are few, the authors suggested.

In TCRdb, the RT-PCR reads were re-called with MiXCR into one record per CDR3 protein. This sample carries about 780,000 distinct CDR3 sequences, roughly 20% of them seen once, and the ten largest clones take roughly 10%. The germline V and J ends were trimmed by 5 bases and 5 bases, with 9 bases remaining between them. The length of the CDR3 is 12 residues. In this sample, this clonotype turned up many times. No antigen is known for it. This TCR was recovered from a man in his forties or fifties who received an inactivated influenza vaccine. The chain uses TRBV12-3 or TRBV12-4 and TRBJ1-2; D possibly corresponds to TRBD1 (5 bases). This specimen consisted of PBMCs from blood, obtained roughly 5 days after vaccination. CDR3 DNA sequence: TGTGCCAGCAGTGACAGACCATATGGCTACACCTTC. It encodes CASSDRPYGYTF.